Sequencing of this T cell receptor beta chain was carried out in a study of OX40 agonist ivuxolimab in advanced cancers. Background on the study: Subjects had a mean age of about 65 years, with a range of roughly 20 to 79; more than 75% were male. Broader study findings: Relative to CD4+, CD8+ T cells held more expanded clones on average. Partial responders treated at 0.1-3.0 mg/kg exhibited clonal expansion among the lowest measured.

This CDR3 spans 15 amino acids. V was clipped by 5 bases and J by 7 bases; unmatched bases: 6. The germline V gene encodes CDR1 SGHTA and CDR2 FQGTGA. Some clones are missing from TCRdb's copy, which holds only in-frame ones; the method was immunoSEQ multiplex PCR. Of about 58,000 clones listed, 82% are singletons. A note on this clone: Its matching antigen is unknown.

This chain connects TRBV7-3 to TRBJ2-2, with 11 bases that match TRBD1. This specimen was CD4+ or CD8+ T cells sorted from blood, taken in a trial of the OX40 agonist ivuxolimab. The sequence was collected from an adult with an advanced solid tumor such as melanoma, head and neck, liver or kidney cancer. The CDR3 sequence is CASSKDRGQVGELFF. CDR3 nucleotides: TGTGCCAGCAGCAAGGACAGGGGGCAGGTCGGGGAGCTGTTTTTT.